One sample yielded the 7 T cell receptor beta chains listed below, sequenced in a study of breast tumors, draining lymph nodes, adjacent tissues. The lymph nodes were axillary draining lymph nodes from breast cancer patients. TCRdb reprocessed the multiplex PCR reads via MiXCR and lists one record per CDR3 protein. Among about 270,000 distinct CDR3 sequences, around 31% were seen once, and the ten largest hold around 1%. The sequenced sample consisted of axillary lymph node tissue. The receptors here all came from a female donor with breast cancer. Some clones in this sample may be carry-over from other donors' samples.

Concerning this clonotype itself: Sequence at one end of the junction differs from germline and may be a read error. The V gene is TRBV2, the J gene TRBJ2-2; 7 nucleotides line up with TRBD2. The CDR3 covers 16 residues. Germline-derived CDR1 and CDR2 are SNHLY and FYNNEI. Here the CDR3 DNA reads TGTGCCAGCAGTGTCGGGGGAGGGCCCGACACCGGGGAGCTGTTTTTC. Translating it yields CASSVGGGPDTGELFF. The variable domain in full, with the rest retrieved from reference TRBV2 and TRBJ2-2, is EPEVTQTPSHQVTQMGQEVILRCVPISNHLYFYWYRQILGQKVEFLVSFYNNEISEKSEIFDDQFSVERPDGSNFTLKIRSTKLEDSAMYFCASSVGGGPDTGELFFGEGSRLTVL.

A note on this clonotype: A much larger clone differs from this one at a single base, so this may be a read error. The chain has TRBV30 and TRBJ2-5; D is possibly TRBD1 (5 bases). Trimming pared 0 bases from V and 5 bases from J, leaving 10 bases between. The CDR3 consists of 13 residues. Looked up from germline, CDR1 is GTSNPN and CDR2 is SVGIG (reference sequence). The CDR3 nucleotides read TGTGCCTGGAGTGTACGAGCAGGGGAGACCCAGTACTTC. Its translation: CAWSVRAGETQYF.

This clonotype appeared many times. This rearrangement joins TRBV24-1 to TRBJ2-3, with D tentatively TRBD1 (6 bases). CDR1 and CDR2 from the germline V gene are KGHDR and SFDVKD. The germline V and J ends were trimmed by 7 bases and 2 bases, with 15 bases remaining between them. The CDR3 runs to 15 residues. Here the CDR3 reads CATRPTGTNTDTQYF. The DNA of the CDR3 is TGTGCCACCAGGCCGACAGGTACCAACACAGATACGCAGTATTTT.

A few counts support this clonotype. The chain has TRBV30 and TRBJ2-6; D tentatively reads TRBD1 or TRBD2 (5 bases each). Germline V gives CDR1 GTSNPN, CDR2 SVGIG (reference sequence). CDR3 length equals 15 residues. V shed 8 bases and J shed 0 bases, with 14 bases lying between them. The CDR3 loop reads CAGDRRGSGANVLTF. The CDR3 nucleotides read TGTGCCGGGGACCGACGGGGCTCTGGGGCCAACGTCCTGACTTTC.

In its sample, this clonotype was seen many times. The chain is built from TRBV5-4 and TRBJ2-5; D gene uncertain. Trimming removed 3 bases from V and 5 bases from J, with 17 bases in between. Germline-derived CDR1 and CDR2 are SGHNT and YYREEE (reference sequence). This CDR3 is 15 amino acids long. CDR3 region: CASSSFDLARETQYF. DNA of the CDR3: TGTGCCAGCAGCTCCTTCGACCTGGCGAGGGAGACCCAGTACTTC.

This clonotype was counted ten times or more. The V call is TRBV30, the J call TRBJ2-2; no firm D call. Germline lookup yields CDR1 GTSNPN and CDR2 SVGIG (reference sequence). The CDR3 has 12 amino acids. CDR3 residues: CAFYGYGGELFF. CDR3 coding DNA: TGTGCTTTCTACGGTTATGGCGGGGAGCTGTTTTTT.

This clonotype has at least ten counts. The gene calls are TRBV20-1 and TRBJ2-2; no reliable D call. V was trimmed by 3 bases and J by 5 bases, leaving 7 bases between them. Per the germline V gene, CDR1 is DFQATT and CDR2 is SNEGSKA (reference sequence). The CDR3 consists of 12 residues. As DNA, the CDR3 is TGCAGTGCTAGTGTGGGGACCGGGGAGCTGTTTTTT. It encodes CSASVGTGELFF.